Sequencing of this TCR beta chain was carried out in a study of cytomegalovirus exposure and HLA in healthy donors. Whole-study results and caveats: Researchers reported that a few CMV-associated chains were confirmed in vitro as CMV antigen-specific. Later on, a genetic analysis was performed. It linked a missense variant in DCLRE1C with V- and J-gene trimming of TCR beta. Presence/absence analyses took donor sequencing depth as roughly uniform. When a later analysis was performed, an Asian-associated ancestry cluster reportedly had fewer N-insertions than the approximately 680-donor mean.

As for this clone: The antigen remains undetermined.

Primers: 60 Vbeta forward and 13 Jbeta reverse. Data came from immunoSEQ multiplex PCR; TCRdb stores just in-frame clones and leaves some out. This table has about 140,000 clones, 70% to 85% appearing once. CDR1 is SGHRS and CDR2 is YFSETQ in the germline V gene. Deletions cut 0 bases from V and 0 bases from J, with 6 bases between. CDR3 length equals 14 residues. This receptor was taken from a woman aged 35 to 49 in good health and CMV-seronegative. Sequencing was performed on PBMCs. The J gene is TRBJ2-5, the V gene TRBV5-1; D is ambiguous. CDR3 region: CASSLASYQETQYF. The CDR3 nucleotides read TGCGCCAGCAGCTTGGCTTCGTACCAAGAGACCCAGTACTTC.